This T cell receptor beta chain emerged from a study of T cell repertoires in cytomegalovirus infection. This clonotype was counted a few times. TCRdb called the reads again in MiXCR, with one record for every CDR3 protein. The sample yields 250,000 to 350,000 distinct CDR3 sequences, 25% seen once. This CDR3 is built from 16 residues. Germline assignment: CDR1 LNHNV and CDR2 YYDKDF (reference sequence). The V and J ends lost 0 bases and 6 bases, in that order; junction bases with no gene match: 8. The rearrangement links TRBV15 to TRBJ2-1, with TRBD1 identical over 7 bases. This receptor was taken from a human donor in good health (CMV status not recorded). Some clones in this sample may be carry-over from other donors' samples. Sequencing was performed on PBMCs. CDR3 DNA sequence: TGTGCCACCAGCAGAGAACTATTGACAGGGACCAATGAGCAGTTCTTC. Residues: CATSRELLTGTNEQFF.